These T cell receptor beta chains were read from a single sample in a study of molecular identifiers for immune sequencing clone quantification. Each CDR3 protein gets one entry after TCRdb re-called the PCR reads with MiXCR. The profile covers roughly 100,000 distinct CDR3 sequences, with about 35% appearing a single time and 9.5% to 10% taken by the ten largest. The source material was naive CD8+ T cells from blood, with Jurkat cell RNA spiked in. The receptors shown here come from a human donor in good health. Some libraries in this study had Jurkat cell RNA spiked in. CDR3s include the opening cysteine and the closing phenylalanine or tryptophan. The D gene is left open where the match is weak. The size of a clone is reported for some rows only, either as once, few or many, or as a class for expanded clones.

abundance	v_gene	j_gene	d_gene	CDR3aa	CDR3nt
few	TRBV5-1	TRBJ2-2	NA	CASSLDSLLNTGELFF	TGCGCCAGCAGCTTGGACTCCCTTTTGAACACCGGGGAGCTGTTTTTT
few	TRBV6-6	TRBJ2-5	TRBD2	CASSYHGLAPEETQYF	TGTGCCAGCAGTTACCACGGACTAGCGCCCGAAGAGACCCAGTACTTC
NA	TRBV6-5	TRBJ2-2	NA	CASRDYTNTGELFF	TGTGCCAGCAGAGACTATACGAACACCGGGGAGCTGTTTTTT
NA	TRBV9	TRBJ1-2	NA	CASSGDRRPVANYGYTF	TGTGCCAGCAGCGGGGACCGAAGACCCGTAGCTAACTATGGCTACACCTTC
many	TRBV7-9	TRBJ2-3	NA	CASSLVLGDTQYF	TGTGCCAGCAGCTTAGTGCTCGGAGATACGCAGTATTTT
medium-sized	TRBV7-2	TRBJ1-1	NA	CASSSPGAEAFF	TGTGCCAGCAGCTCCCCCGGGGCTGAAGCTTTCTTT
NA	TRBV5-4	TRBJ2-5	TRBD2	CASSLSGRGQETQYF	TGTGCCAGCAGCTTAAGCGGGAGGGGCCAAGAGACCCAGTACTTC
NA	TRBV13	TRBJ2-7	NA	CAGSLGTGSTYEQYF	TGTGCCGGCAGCTTAGGGACCGGGTCAACCTACGAGCAGTACTTC
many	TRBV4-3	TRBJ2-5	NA	CASSQDLRGGRETQYF	TGCGCCAGCAGCCAAGATCTCAGGGGCGGAAGAGAGACCCAGTACTTC
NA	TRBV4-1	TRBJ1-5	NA	CASSPNSGEWQHF	TGCGCCAGCAGCCCTAACTCAGGGGAGTGGCAGCATTTT
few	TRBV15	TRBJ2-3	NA	CATSKLGGAPDTQYF	TGTGCCACCAGCAAATTGGGGGGGGCACCAGATACGCAGTATTTT
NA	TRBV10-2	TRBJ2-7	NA	CASGGQLSYEQYF	TGCGCCAGCGGTGGACAACTCTCCTACGAGCAGTACTTC
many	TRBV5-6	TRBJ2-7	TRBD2	CASSLPGTSAYEQYF	TGTGCCAGCAGCTTGCCCGGGACTAGCGCTTACGAGCAGTACTTC
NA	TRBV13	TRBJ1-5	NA	CASSLGAASNQPQHF	TGTGCCAGCAGCTTAGGGGCGGCGAGCAATCAGCCCCAGCATTTT
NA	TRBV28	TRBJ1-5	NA	CASSPGAGYQPQHF	TGTGCCAGCAGCCCCGGGGCAGGGTATCAGCCCCAGCATTTT
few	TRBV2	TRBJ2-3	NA	CASSEGTSGDTDTQYF	TGTGCCAGCAGTGAAGGAACTAGTGGGGACACAGATACGCAGTATTTT
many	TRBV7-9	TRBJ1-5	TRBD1	CASSSDRETQPQHF	TGTGCCAGCAGCTCAGACAGGGAAACCCAGCCCCAGCATTTT
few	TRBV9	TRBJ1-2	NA	CASSGGGSYGYTF	TGTGCCAGCAGCGGGGGGGGATCCTATGGCTACACCTTC
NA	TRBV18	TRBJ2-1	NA	CASSPVGDSLANEQIF	TGTGCCAGCTCACCAGTAGGAGACTCCCTTGCGAATGAGCAGATCTTC
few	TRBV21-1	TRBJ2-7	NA	CASSKRKPLAGGLYEQYF	TGTGCCAGCAGCAAAAGAAAGCCCCTAGCGGGAGGGTTGTACGAGCAGTACTTC
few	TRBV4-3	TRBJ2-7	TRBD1	CASSHGTGFMGEQYF	TGCGCCAGCAGCCATGGGACAGGGTTTATGGGCGAGCAGTACTTC
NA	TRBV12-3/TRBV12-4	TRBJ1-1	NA	CASTPGTPLSNTEAIF	TGTGCCAGCACCCCCGGAACCCCGCTCTCGAACACTGAAGCTATCTTT
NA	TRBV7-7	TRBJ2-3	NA	CASSISPLWEFSTDTQYF	TGTGCCAGCAGCATTTCCCCTCTATGGGAGTTTAGCACAGATACGCAGTATTTT
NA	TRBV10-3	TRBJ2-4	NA	CAISAASGGAKNIQYF	TGTGCCATCAGCGCCGCCTCCGGCGGAGCCAAAAACATTCAGTACTTC
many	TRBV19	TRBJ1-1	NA	CASSIGGIEAFF	TGTGCCAGTAGTATTGGCGGTATTGAAGCTTTCTTT
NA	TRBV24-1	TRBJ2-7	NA	CATSDFSEQYF	TGTGCCACCAGTGATTTTAGCGAGCAGTACTTC
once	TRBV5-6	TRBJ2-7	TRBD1	CASGWTGGAAEHF	TGTGCCAGCGGATGGACAGGGGGCGCGGCGGAGCACTTC
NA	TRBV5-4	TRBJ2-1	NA	CASSLAEEQFF	TGTGCCAGCAGCTTGGCGGAAGAGCAGTTCTTC
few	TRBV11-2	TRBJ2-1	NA	CASSLDGYNEQFF	TGTGCCAGCAGCTTAGATGGGTACAATGAGCAGTTCTTC
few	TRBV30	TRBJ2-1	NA	CAWASPRREHQGIF	TGTGCCTGGGCCTCCCCGAGGAGGGAACATCAGGGGATCTTC
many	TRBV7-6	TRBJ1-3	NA	CASSLSNRDTIYF	TGTGCCAGCAGCTTATCAAATCGAGACACCATATATTTT
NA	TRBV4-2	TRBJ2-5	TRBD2	CASSQASGDQETQYF	TGTGCCAGCAGCCAAGCTAGCGGGGATCAAGAGACCCAGTACTTC
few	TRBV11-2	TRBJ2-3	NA	CASSPGRDFTSTDTQYF	TGTGCCAGCAGCCCCGGGCGGGATTTTACTAGCACAGATACGCAGTATTTT
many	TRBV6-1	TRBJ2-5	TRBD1	CASSDDRVETQYF	TGTGCCAGCAGTGACGACAGGGTCGAGACCCAGTACTTC